This entry lists 21 T cell receptor beta chains sequenced from one sample in a study of OX40 agonist ivuxolimab in advanced cancers. Clones were sequenced by immunoSEQ multiplex PCR, and TCRdb holds only the in-frame ones, with some missing. The table includes around 87,000 clones, approximately 94% detected once. The sample here was CD4+ or CD8+ T cells sorted from blood, taken in a trial of the OX40 agonist ivuxolimab. These receptors were collected from an adult with an advanced solid tumor such as melanoma, head and neck, liver or kidney cancer.

The genes are TRBV12-5 and TRBJ2-5; perhaps TRBD1 as D (6 bases). In germline, CDR1 is LGHNT, CDR2 FRNRAP. Trimming cost V 4 bases and J 2 bases, with 14 bases left between them. The CDR3 spans 15 residues. The CDR3 bases are TGTGCTAGTGGTTCGACCAACAGGGAACAAGAGACCCAGTACTTC. Its protein is CASGSTNREQETQYF.

The chain joins TRBV9 to TRBJ2-1; D perhaps matches TRBD1 (5 bases). Germline V lookup: CDR1 SGDLS, CDR2 YYNGEE. V dropped 5 bases and J dropped 6 bases, with 18 bases sitting between them. This CDR3 has 15 amino acids. The CDR3 nucleotides are TGTGCCAGCAGGATACTTCTCCAGGGCGGCAATGAGCAGTTCTTC. This sequence encodes CASRILLQGGNEQFF.

This chain uses TRBV6-5 with TRBJ1-2; D is uncertain. Germline V lookup: CDR1 MNHEY, CDR2 SVGAGI. Trimming removed 8 bases at V and 4 bases at J, with 17 bases between. CDR3 length equals 14 residues. CDR3 residues: CASAYSPLRYGYTF. DNA of the CDR3: TGTGCCAGCGCTTACAGCCCCCTTCGCTATGGCTACACCTTC.

V usage is TRBV19 and J usage is TRBJ2-3, with 8 bases matching TRBD2. J gave up 5 bases and V 1 base, and 5 bases lay outside the gene matches. The germline CDR1 and CDR2 sequences are LNHDA and SQIVND (reference sequence). CDR3 length: 15 residues. In DNA, the CDR3 is TGTGCCAGTAGTATAGGCGGCCGGGGGGGAGATACGCAGTATTTT. Its translation: CASSIGGRGGDTQYF. The full variable domain, with the rest looked up from reference TRBV19 and TRBJ2-3, is DGGITQSPKYLFRKEGQNVTLSCEQNLNHDAMYWYRQDPGQGLRLIYYSQIVNDFQKGDIAEGYSVSREKKESFPLTVTSAQKNPTAFYLCASSIGGRGGDTQYFGPGTRLTVL.

The chain recombines TRBV6-5 with TRBJ1-2; D uncertain. The CDR3 extends over 13 amino acids. Germline assignment: CDR1 MNHEY and CDR2 SVGAGI. The ends were cut back, 4 bases at V and 4 bases at J, with 10 bases in the middle. The CDR3 region is CASSFGQTYGYTF. In DNA, the CDR3 is TGTGCCAGCAGTTTTGGGCAGACCTATGGCTACACCTTC.

V is TRBV11-2 and J is TRBJ1-6; D is unclear. This CDR3 has 17 amino acids. V lost 1 base to trimming and J lost 3 bases, with 13 bases between them. Germline V gives CDR1 SGHAT, CDR2 FQNNGV. CDR3 nucleotide sequence: TGTGCCAGCAGCTTAGCGTTCCAGCTGAACTATAATTCACCCCTCCACTTT. Its protein is CASSLAFQLNYNSPLHF.

This chain links TRBV27 with TRBJ2-2, with D perhaps TRBD2 (5 bases). This CDR3 spans 14 amino acids. Trimming took 3 bases from V and 6 from J, leaving 11 bases between them. Per the germline V gene, CDR1 is MNHEY and CDR2 is SMNVEV (reference sequence). The CDR3 sequence is CASSFGAGAGELFF. In DNA form, the CDR3 reads TGTGCCAGCAGTTTCGGAGCCGGGGCCGGGGAGCTGTTTTTT.

This sequence joins TRBV5-8 and TRBJ1-3; 7 bases agree with TRBD1. Germline CDR1 reads SGHTS; CDR2 reads YDEGEE. V shed 5 bases and J 4 bases; nucleotides not matched to a gene: 6. The CDR3 is 14 amino acids. CDR3: CASSREDRGNTIYF. For the CDR3, the DNA is TGTGCCAGCAGTCGCGAGGACAGGGGAAACACCATATATTTT.

The chain carries TRBV5-1 and TRBJ2-1; D gene uncertain. V dropped 0 bases and J dropped 9 bases, with 10 bases sitting between them. Germline V gene lookup returns CDR1 SGHRS and CDR2 YFSETQ. The CDR3 is 13 residues long. The chain's CDR3 is CASSLAVGFEQFF. The CDR3 DNA reads TGCGCCAGCAGCTTGGCCGTAGGGTTTGAGCAGTTCTTC.

This clone was observed a few times. The V gene is TRBV2, the J gene TRBJ1-5, with 7 bases matching TRBD1. Germline CDR1 is SNHLY and CDR2 is FYNNEI. This CDR3 contains 13 residues. With V trimmed by 6 bases and J by 6 bases, 5 bases remained unmatched. This CDR3 is CASRDRDVQPQHF. The CDR3 nucleotides are TGTGCCAGCAGAGACAGGGATGTTCAGCCCCAGCATTTT.

V is TRBV4-3 and J is TRBJ1-1; D gene unclear. There are 15 residues in the CDR3. The V and J ends lost 1 base and 6 bases respectively, with 15 bases between them. Germline CDR1 is LGHNA and CDR2 is YSLEER. The CDR3 sequence is CASSQVSRESAEAFF. CDR3 sequence (DNA): TGCGCCAGCAGCCAAGTTTCGAGGGAATCGGCTGAAGCTTTCTTT.

Points on this clone: The germline gene is not matched at one end of the junction; a read error may be the cause. Written as DNA, the CDR3 is TGTGCCAGCAGTGACTTGACAGGGAAGTTT. Encoded protein: CASSDLTGKF. The chain joins TRBV2 to TRBJ1-3, with 7 bases fitting TRBD1. This CDR3 spans 10 amino acids. Germline assignment: CDR1 SNHLY and CDR2 FYNNEI.

J is TRBJ1-2 and V is TRBV2; D remains ambiguous. V dropped 4 bases and J dropped 1 base, with 10 bases sitting between them. CDR1 and CDR2 (germline): SNHLY, FYNNEI. There are 14 residues in the CDR3. CDR3 sequence reads: CASSGGGFNYGYTF. CDR3 sequence (DNA): TGTGCCAGCAGTGGAGGCGGGTTTAACTATGGCTACACCTTC.

The genes are TRBV6-5 and TRBJ2-7; 7 positions match TRBD2. The CDR3 sequence is 14 residues long. Unmatched junction bases numbered 8, after V lost 5 bases and J lost 4 bases. Germline CDR1 reads MNHEY; CDR2 reads SVGAGI. In DNA, the CDR3 is TGTGCCAGCAGTATCAAAGCGGGAAGGTACGAGCAGTACTTC. Its protein product is CASSIKAGRYEQYF.

In DNA form, the CDR3 reads TGTGCCAGCAGCTCCGGTACAGGGAGCTCCTACGAGCAGTACTTC. Protein sequence: CASSSGTGSSYEQYF. This sequence joins TRBV7-6 and TRBJ2-7; possible D gene TRBD1, 6 bases. CDR1 SGHVS and CDR2 FNYEAQ come from the germline V gene. The CDR3 loop spans 15 amino acids. V dropped 4 bases and J dropped 0 bases, with 13 bases sitting between them.

The chain joins TRBV7-9 to TRBJ2-7; TRBD1 aligns across 7 bases. Germline V CDR1 and CDR2: SEHNR, FQNEAQ (reference sequence). The CDR3 has 14 residues. V lost 4 bases and J lost 2; bases outside the gene matches: 5. CDR3 nucleotide sequence: TGTGCCAGCAGCTCCCGGGACAGCCCCTACGAGCAGTACTTC. Translation: CASSSRDSPYEQYF.

The chain joins TRBV7-8 to TRBJ2-1; D might be TRBD2 (7 bases). V was shortened by 1 base and J by 4 bases, with 14 bases between the two germline ends. The CDR3 contains 16 residues. Germline CDR1 is SGHVS and CDR2 is FQNEAQ. In DNA form, the CDR3 reads TGTGCCAGCAGCTTAGAGGCGGGGGCTTCATACAATGAGCAGTTCTTC. Its protein product is CASSLEAGASYNEQFF.

The chain has TRBV6-1 and TRBJ2-1; tentatively, D is TRBD1 (6 bases). Trimming removed 4 bases from V and 4 bases from J, with 8 bases in between. The CDR3 totals 13 residues. Looked up from germline, CDR1 is MNHNS and CDR2 is SASEGT. The CDR3 DNA reads as TGTGCCAGCAGTGCCAGGGGATACAATGAGCAGTTCTTC. It codes for CASSARGYNEQFF.

This clone was seen just once. CDR3 sequence reads: CASSYDRGNSPLHF. In nucleotides, the CDR3 is TGTGCCAGCAGCTACGACAGGGGTAATTCACCCCTCCACTTT. V usage is TRBV6-1 and J usage is TRBJ1-6; 8 nucleotides line up with TRBD1. The CDR3 sequence is 14 residues long. J gave up 6 bases and V 6 bases, and 4 bases lay outside the gene matches. CDR1 MNHNS and CDR2 SASEGT come from the germline V gene.

This clone appeared once. This specimen includes other DNA sequences encoding the same CDR3. The genes are TRBV4-1 and TRBJ1-4; D is unresolved. The germline CDR1 and CDR2 sequences are MGHRA and YSYEKL. Between the trimmed V and J ends, which lost 1 base and 8 bases, there was a span of 20 bases. The CDR3 totals 17 residues. CDR3 sequence: CASSQVFRAEGNEKLFF. CDR3 DNA sequence: TGCGCCAGCAGCCAAGTCTTCCGGGCGGAGGGAAACGAAAAACTGTTTTTT.

The chain uses TRBV28 and TRBJ2-5, with TRBD1 identical over 9 bases. The CDR3 totals 17 residues. The germline CDR1 and CDR2 sequences are MDHEN and SYDVKM. With V trimmed by 7 bases and J by 2 bases, 14 bases remained unmatched. CDR3 protein: CASTLIGYRGRQETQYF. For the CDR3, the DNA is TGTGCCAGCACCTTAATAGGGTACAGGGGGCGGCAAGAGACCCAGTACTTC.